These 29 T cell receptor beta chains originate from one sample sequenced in a study of identical twins. MiXCR was run by TCRdb on the 5' RACE reads, yielding one entry per CDR3 protein. The repertoire holds hundreds of thousands of distinct CDR3 sequences, with 20% to 25% as singletons. These data were likewise used in another study, on T cells expressing NK-cell markers.

Input material: CD4+ T cells sorted from blood. The receptors originated from a woman aged 18-29 years in good health.

This sequence joins TRBV6-2 or TRBV6-3 and TRBJ1-1; 8 bases align to TRBD1. Germline V gene lookup returns CDR1 MNHEY and CDR2 SVGEGT. After removal of 2 bases from V and 0 bases from J, the junction contained 5 bases not matched to a gene. The CDR3 contains 16 residues. The CDR3 loop reads CASSYQPTGVNTEAFF. The DNA of the CDR3 is TGTGCCAGCAGTTACCAACCGACAGGGGTGAACACTGAAGCTTTCTTT.

V usage is TRBV6-5 and J usage is TRBJ2-6, with D hard to call. V shed 6 bases and J shed 0 bases, with 9 bases lying between them. CDR3 length: 15 residues. CDR1 and CDR2 (germline): MNHEY, SVGAGI. CDR3 sequence reads: CASSDSGSGANVLTF. CDR3 nucleotides: TGTGCCAGCAGCGACTCGGGCTCTGGGGCCAACGTCCTGACTTTC.

This chain links TRBV20-1 with TRBJ1-2; 11 nucleotides line up with TRBD1. The germline V gene encodes CDR1 DFQATT and CDR2 SNEGSKA (reference sequence). The CDR3 is 13 amino acids. V lost 4 bases to trimming and J lost 7 bases; unmatched junction nucleotides: 5. The CDR3, as DNA: TGCAGTGCTACAGGACAGGGGGCATCTGGCTACACCTTC. It yields the protein CSATGQGASGYTF.

The gene calls are TRBV18 and TRBJ2-5, with 8 bases identical to TRBD1. With 3 bases clipped from V and 2 bases from J, the junction kept 2 bases outside the gene matches. The germline gives CDR1 KGHSH, CDR2 LQKENI. The CDR3 spans 14 residues. As DNA, the CDR3 is TGTGCCAGCTCACCCCGACAGGGGCAAGAGACCCAGTACTTC. Translation gives CASSPRQGQETQYF. Complete variable domain (other parts from reference TRBV18 and TRBJ2-5): NAGVMQNPRHLVRRRGQEARLRCSPMKGHSHVYWYRQLPEEGLKFMVYLQKENIIDESGMPKERFSAEFPKEGPSILRIQQVVRGDSAAYFCASSPRQGQETQYFGPGTRLLVL.

CDR3 sequence: CASSPRGQSTAFF. In DNA, the CDR3 is TGTGCCAGCAGTCCCCGCGGACAGTCAACGGCTTTCTTT. This chain joins TRBV12-3 or TRBV12-4 and TRBJ1-1; possible D gene TRBD1, 6 bases. The CDR3 extends over 13 amino acids. The germline V and J ends were trimmed by 5 bases and 11 bases, with 18 bases remaining between them.

This clonotype was found a few times. The chain combines TRBV7-2 with TRBJ2-7; D tentatively reads TRBD1 or TRBD2 (5 bases each). This CDR3 has 13 amino acids. Trimming cost V 4 bases and J 5 bases, with 12 bases left between them. Per the germline V gene, CDR1 is SGHTA and CDR2 is FQGNSA. The CDR3: CASSSRGAHEQYF. In DNA, the CDR3 is TGTGCCAGCAGCTCCCGAGGGGCCCACGAGCAGTACTTC. Drawing the rest from reference TRBV7-2 and TRBJ2-7, the complete variable domain is GAGVSQSPSNKVTEKGKDVELRCDPISGHTALYWYRQSLGQGLEFLIYFQGNSAPDKSGLPSDRFSAERTGGSVSTLTIQRTQQEDSAVYLCASSSRGAHEQYFGPGTRLTVT.

This chain joins TRBV15 and TRBJ1-3; D remains ambiguous. CDR3 length: 16 amino acids. Per germline, CDR1 LNHNV and CDR2 YYDKDF (reference sequence). Trimming cost V 5 bases and J 0 bases, with 14 bases left between them. CDR3 sequence reads: CATSARFEGSGNTIYF. In DNA form, the CDR3 reads TGTGCCACCAGCGCGCGGTTTGAAGGCTCTGGAAACACCATATATTTT.

The chain employs TRBV27 and TRBJ2-2; D might be TRBD1 or TRBD2, each matching 6 bases. Germline V gene lookup returns CDR1 MNHEY and CDR2 SMNVEV (reference sequence). The CDR3 is made up of 14 amino acids. V was shortened by 2 bases and J by 9 bases, with 13 bases between the two germline ends. The CDR3 sequence is CASSLKGGTRELFF. As DNA, the CDR3 is TGTGCCAGCAGTTTAAAAGGGGGGACCAGGGAGCTGTTTTTT.

This clonotype was detected once. The gene calls are TRBV3-1 and TRBJ2-1; 7 nucleotides align to TRBD2. This CDR3 region has 15 residues. Trimming removed 5 bases from V and 4 bases from J; junction bases left unmatched: 8. Germline V lookup: CDR1 LGHDT, CDR2 YNNKEL (reference sequence). Written as DNA, the CDR3 is TGTGCCAGCAGCTCGGGCGGGAGAAGATACAATGAGCAGTTCTTC. Translating gives CASSSGGRRYNEQFF.

The chain recombines TRBV5-1 with TRBJ1-1; D possibly corresponds to TRBD1 (5 bases). The V and J ends lost 1 base and 3 bases respectively, with 10 bases between them. Germline CDR1 SGHRS, CDR2 YFSETQ. This CDR3 comprises 14 residues. DNA of the CDR3: TGCGCCAGCAGCTTGCAAGGGGTTGACACTGAAGCTTTCTTT. Amino acids: CASSLQGVDTEAFF.

The CDR3 spells CASSQSFYNEQFF. For the CDR3, the DNA is TGTGCCAGCAGCCAAAGCTTCTACAATGAGCAGTTCTTC. The chain combines TRBV3-1 with TRBJ2-1; D is unresolved. The CDR3 runs to 13 residues. Germline loops: CDR1 LGHDT, CDR2 YNNKEL (reference sequence). V was trimmed by 2 bases and J by 3 bases, leaving 5 bases between them.

V is TRBV7-8 and J is TRBJ2-1; 12 bases align to TRBD1. This CDR3 comprises 18 residues. Trimming took 1 base from V and 8 from J; bases not matched to a gene: 12. From germline, CDR1 is SGHVS and CDR2 FQNEAQ. The CDR3 protein is CASSLVGTGGTQLYEQFF. CDR3 in DNA: TGTGCCAGCAGCTTAGTCGGGACAGGGGGCACACAATTGTATGAGCAGTTCTTC.

This clonotype was observed at least ten times. The chain has TRBV29-1 and TRBJ2-1; 9 nucleotides match TRBD2. V lost 6 bases and J lost 1; bases outside the gene matches: 7. The CDR3 is 15 residues long. Germline V gives CDR1 SQVTM, CDR2 ANQGSEA. CDR3 coding DNA: TGCAGCGTCTATGGACTAGCGTCATCCTACAATGAGCAGTTCTTC. It codes for CSVYGLASSYNEQFF.

The rearrangement joins TRBV5-1 to TRBJ2-1; 9 bases map to TRBD2. Germline CDR1 SGHRS, CDR2 YFSETQ. The CDR3 covers 13 residues. The V gene end was trimmed by 6 bases and the J gene end by 9 bases; junction bases not matched to a gene: 7. In DNA, the CDR3 is TGCGCCAGCATGCCTAGCGGGGTGGGTGAGCAGTTCTTC. Protein sequence: CASMPSGVGEQFF.

This clonotype was observed a few times. V and J are TRBV7-2 and TRBJ2-5; TRBD2 aligns across 9 bases. Germline values: CDR1 SGHTA, CDR2 FQGNSA. This CDR3 is built from 16 residues. V gave up 3 bases and J gave up 5 bases; unmatched junction bases: 10. The CDR3 DNA reads TGTGCCAGCAGCTTTGGCGGGGGGGCGAGAATGGAGACCCAGTACTTC. Amino acids: CASSFGGGARMETQYF.

The chain combines TRBV11-3 with TRBJ2-7; TRBD2 is a possible D gene (5 bases). The germline V gene has CDR1 SGHNT and CDR2 YENEEA. This CDR3 contains 15 residues. The germline V and J ends were trimmed by 5 bases and 4 bases, with 18 bases remaining between them. The CDR3 nucleotides are TGTGCCAGCAGCCATATGAGGGCCTCCGAGTACGAGCAGTACTTC. Its translation: CASSHMRASEYEQYF.

The V call is TRBV20-1, the J call TRBJ2-7, with D uncertain. This CDR3 comprises 13 residues. V lost 6 bases and J 1 base, leaving 13 bases between the germline ends. The germline gives CDR1 DFQATT, CDR2 SNEGSKA (reference sequence). Written as DNA, the CDR3 is TGCAGTGCGATTCCGGTTGAGTCCTACGAGCAGTACTTC. Residues: CSAIPVESYEQYF.

This rearrangement joins TRBV20-1 to TRBJ2-1; no reliable D call. The V gene lost 1 base and the J gene lost 14 bases, with 18 bases spanning the gap. Per the germline V gene, CDR1 is DFQATT and CDR2 is SNEGSKA (reference sequence). The CDR3 is 13 residues long. Written as DNA, the CDR3 is TGCAGTGCTAGAGTAGGTTTGGACCCTAGAGAGTTCTTC. Residues: CSARVGLDPREFF.

This chain connects TRBV7-9 to TRBJ2-5; D possibly corresponds to TRBD2 (7 bases). The germline gives CDR1 SEHNR, CDR2 FQNEAQ (reference sequence). Trimming took 2 bases from V and 5 from J, leaving 15 bases between them. The CDR3 length is 15 residues. The CDR3 DNA reads as TGTGCCAGCAGCTTAATCTATGGGGGGGCCGAGACCCAGTACTTC. Encoded protein: CASSLIYGGAETQYF. The variable domain in full, with the rest retrieved from reference TRBV7-9 and TRBJ2-5, is DTGVSQNPRHKITKRGQNVTFRCDPISEHNRLYWYRQTLGQGPEFLTYFQNEAQLEKSRLLSDRFSAERPKGSFSTLEIQRTEQGDSAMYLCASSLIYGGAETQYFGPGTRLLVL.

This clonotype was seen a handful of times. The chain's CDR3 is CASSPDLGGYNEQFF. CDR3 DNA: TGCGCCAGCAGCCCAGATTTAGGCGGCTACAATGAGCAGTTCTTC. This chain uses TRBV5-1 with TRBJ2-1; unclear D gene. Trimming stripped 4 bases from V and 3 bases from J, with 14 bases between. This CDR3 is built from 15 residues. Germline-derived CDR1 and CDR2 are SGHRS and YFSETQ.

A few counts support this clonotype. The J gene is TRBJ2-3, the V gene TRBV24-1; perhaps TRBD1 as D (6 bases). CDR1 is KGHDR, CDR2 SFDVKD, per germline. Trimming shortened V by 7 bases and J by 3 bases, and 7 bases separated the two germline ends. CDR3 length: 12 amino acids. The CDR3 bases are TGTGCCACCAGAGACAGGACAGATACGCAGTATTTT. Translated, it gives CATRDRTDTQYF.

The chain recombines TRBV6-1 with TRBJ1-1; 7 nucleotides align to TRBD1. J lost 5 bases, V lost 3 bases, and 9 bases had no gene match. Germline-derived CDR1 and CDR2 are MNHNS and SASEGT. The CDR3 is 15 amino acids. The CDR3 reads CASSENRGAGTEAFF. In nucleotides, the CDR3 is TGTGCCAGCAGTGAGAACAGGGGAGCGGGAACTGAAGCTTTCTTT.

The rearrangement joins TRBV5-6 to TRBJ2-2, with D possibly being TRBD2 (6 bases). Looked up from germline, CDR1 is SGHDT and CDR2 is YYEEEE. V dropped 0 bases and J dropped 7 bases, with 16 bases sitting between them. The CDR3 length is 16 residues. The CDR3 loop reads CASSLAYGSRGGELFF. In nucleotides, the CDR3 is TGTGCCAGCAGCTTGGCCTACGGGAGTAGGGGCGGGGAGCTGTTTTTT.

This chain uses TRBV20-1 with TRBJ1-2; 8 nucleotides line up with TRBD1. V was clipped by 6 bases and J by 4 bases; unmatched bases: 10. CDR1 is DFQATT, CDR2 SNEGSKA, per germline (reference sequence). There are 14 residues in the CDR3. DNA for the CDR3: TGCAGTGCGGGGGAGACAGGGGACTCCTATGGCTACACCTTC. Its translation is CSAGETGDSYGYTF.

V usage is TRBV7-3 and J usage is TRBJ2-3; 9 positions match TRBD2. CDR3 length: 15 residues. V lost 6 bases to trimming and J lost 3 bases; unmatched junction nucleotides: 7. In germline, CDR1 is SGHTA, CDR2 FQGTGA. CDR3 nucleotide sequence: TGTGCCAGCAGTACCGGGACTAGCCCAACAGATACGCAGTATTTT. Translated, it gives CASSTGTSPTDTQYF.

The chain has TRBV20-1 and TRBJ2-7, with TRBD2 as a possible D gene (6 bases). Germline assignment: CDR1 DFQATT and CDR2 SNEGSKA (reference sequence). The CDR3 has 12 amino acids. Trimming removed 6 bases from V and 3 bases from J, with 12 bases in between. Here the CDR3 DNA reads TGCAGTGCCGCGGGACCCCTCTACGAGCAGTACTTC. Translated, it gives CSAAGPLYEQYF.

The rearrangement links TRBV5-1 to TRBJ2-6; 8 bases fit TRBD1. The germline gives CDR1 SGHRS, CDR2 YFSETQ. CDR3 length: 15 amino acids. The trim removed 4 bases at V and 4 bases at J, leaving 4 bases unmatched. The CDR3 spells CASSPTGDGANVLTF. CDR3 in DNA: TGCGCCAGCAGCCCGACAGGGGACGGGGCCAACGTCCTGACTTTC.

V is TRBV5-4 and J is TRBJ2-1; 9 positions agree with TRBD2. With V trimmed by 4 bases and J by 4 bases, 6 bases remained unmatched. The CDR3 extends over 15 amino acids. CDR1 SGHNT and CDR2 YYREEE come from the germline V gene (reference sequence). The CDR3 protein is CASSLTSGPYNEQFF. Here the CDR3 DNA reads TGTGCCAGCAGCCTGACTAGCGGTCCATACAATGAGCAGTTCTTC.

The table lists this clonotype with a few counts. The V call is TRBV11-2, the J call TRBJ2-1; TRBD2 matches 8 bases. With V trimmed by 3 bases and J by 1 base, 5 bases remained unmatched. The CDR3 is 16 amino acids. Germline V gene data show CDR1 as SGHAT and CDR2 as FQNNGV. The CDR3 is CASSLYSGISYNEQFF. CDR3 bases: TGTGCCAGCAGCTTGTATAGCGGGATTTCCTACAATGAGCAGTTCTTC.